This note documents a single T cell receptor (beta chain) sequence. This entry is derived from a study of blood T cell repertoires in COVID-19. On the study more broadly: Specimens from acute and convalescent COVID-19 originated in the United States, Italy and Spain. PBMCs, B-cell-depleted T cells, or T cells provided the cDNA or gDNA that made up the material.

Study processing details: By means of reference gene primer amplification, nucleated cell counts were estimated. Measured with immunoSEQ multiplex PCR; TCRdb has only the in-frame clones, and not every one. The V and J calls and clone size were taken over from that table, and D and trimming were inferred from the DNA. The profile shows 91,000 or so clones, around 84% of them singletons. Trimming cost V 1 base and J 1 base; bases outside gene matches: 3. There are 15 residues in the CDR3. Germline CDR1 reads SGHRS; CDR2 reads YFSETQ. The clonotype originates from a woman aged 60 to 75 in a cohort sampled during active or convalescent COVID-19. Material: peripheral blood. The rearrangement joins TRBV5-1 to TRBJ1-2; 8 bases map to TRBD1. The CDR3 DNA is TGCGCCAGCAGCTTGACTGGACAGGGTAACTATGGCTACACCTTC. This encodes CASSLTGQGNYGYTF.